This TCR beta chain originates from a study of OX40 agonist ivuxolimab in advanced cancers. The wider study: Patients in the trial were receiving intravenous ivuxolimab every 2 weeks, at doses of 0.01 to 10 mg/kg. Those treated in dose escalation had hepatocellular carcinoma, melanoma, renal cell cancer or head and neck cancer.

Clones were read by immunoSEQ multiplex PCR, and TCRdb kept only the in-frame ones, dropping some. The table has about 80,000 clones, roughly 90% seen once. A word on this clone: Its antigen is not known.

The CDR3 covers 15 residues. Trimming took 1 base from V and 8 from J, leaving 12 bases between them. Germline-derived CDR1 and CDR2 are MNHNS and SASEGT. General study findings and limits: In general, CD8+ T cells held more expanded clones than CD4+ did, on average.

The receptor was derived from an adult with an advanced solid tumor such as melanoma, head and neck, liver or kidney cancer. This material consisted of CD4+ or CD8+ T cells sorted from blood, taken in a trial of the OX40 agonist ivuxolimab. The chain couples TRBV6-1 to TRBJ1-6; D gene unclear. The chain's CDR3 is CASSEDNSYHSPLHF. The CDR3 nucleotides read TGTGCCAGCAGTGAAGACAACAGTTATCATTCACCCCTCCACTTT.